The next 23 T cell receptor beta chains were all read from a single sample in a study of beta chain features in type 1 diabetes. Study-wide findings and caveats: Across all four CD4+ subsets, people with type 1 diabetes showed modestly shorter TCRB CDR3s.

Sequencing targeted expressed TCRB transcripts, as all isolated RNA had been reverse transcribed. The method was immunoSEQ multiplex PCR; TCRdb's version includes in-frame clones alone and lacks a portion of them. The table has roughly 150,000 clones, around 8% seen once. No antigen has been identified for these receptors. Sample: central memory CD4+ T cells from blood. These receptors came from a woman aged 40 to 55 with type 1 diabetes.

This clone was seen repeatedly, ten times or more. CDR3: CASSQDDFEGDEQFF. In DNA form, the CDR3 reads TGTGCCAGCAGCCAAGATGACTTCGAGGGGGATGAGCAGTTCTTC. This chain links TRBV14 with TRBJ2-1, with D perhaps matching TRBD1 (6 bases). Trimming cost V 0 bases and J 8 bases, with 14 bases left between them. Germline lookup yields CDR1 SGHDN and CDR2 FVKESK. This CDR3 is 15 amino acids long. Variable domain in full (rest from reference TRBV14 and TRBJ2-1): EAGVTQFPSHSVIEKGQTVTLRCDPISGHDNLYWYRRVMGKEIKFLLHFVKESKQDESGMPNNRFLAERTGGTYSTLKVQPAELEDSGVYFCASSQDDFEGDEQFFGPGTRLTVL.

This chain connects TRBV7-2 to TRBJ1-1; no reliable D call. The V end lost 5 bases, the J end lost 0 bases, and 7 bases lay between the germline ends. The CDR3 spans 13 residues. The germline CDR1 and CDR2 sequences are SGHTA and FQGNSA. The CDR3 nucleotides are TGTGCCAGCAGCCCCAGTATGAACACTGAAGCTTTCTTT. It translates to CASSPSMNTEAFF.

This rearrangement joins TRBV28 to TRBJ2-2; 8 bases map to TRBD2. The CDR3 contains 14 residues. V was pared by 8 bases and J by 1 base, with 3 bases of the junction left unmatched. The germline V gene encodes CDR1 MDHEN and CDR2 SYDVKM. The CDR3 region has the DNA TGTGCCAGCCGGGGGGGACAGAACACCGGGGAGCTGTTTTTT. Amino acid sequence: CASRGGQNTGELFF.

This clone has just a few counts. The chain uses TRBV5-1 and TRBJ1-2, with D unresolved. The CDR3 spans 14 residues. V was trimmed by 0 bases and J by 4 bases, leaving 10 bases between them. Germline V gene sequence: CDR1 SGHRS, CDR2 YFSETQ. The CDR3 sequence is CASSLDPASYGYTF. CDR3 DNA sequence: TGCGCCAGCAGCTTGGATCCGGCTAGCTATGGCTACACCTTC.

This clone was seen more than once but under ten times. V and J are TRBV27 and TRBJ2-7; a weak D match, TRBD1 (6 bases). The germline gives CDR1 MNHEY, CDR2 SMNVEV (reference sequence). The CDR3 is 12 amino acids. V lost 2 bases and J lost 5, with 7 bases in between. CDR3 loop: CASSLNRDEQYF. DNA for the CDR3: TGTGCCAGCAGTTTAAACAGGGACGAGCAGTACTTC.

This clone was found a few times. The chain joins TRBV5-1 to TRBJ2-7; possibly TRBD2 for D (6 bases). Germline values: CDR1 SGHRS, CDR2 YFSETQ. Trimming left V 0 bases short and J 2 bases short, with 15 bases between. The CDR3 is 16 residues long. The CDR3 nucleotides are TGCGCCAGCAGCTTGGCACCGGGACTCTCCACCTACGAGCAGTACTTC. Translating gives CASSLAPGLSTYEQYF.

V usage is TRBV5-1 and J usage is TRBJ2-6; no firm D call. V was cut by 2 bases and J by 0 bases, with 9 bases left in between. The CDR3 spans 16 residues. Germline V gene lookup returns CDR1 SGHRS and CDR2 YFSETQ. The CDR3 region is CASSLSQDSGANVLTF. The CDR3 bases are TGCGCCAGCAGCTTATCTCAGGACTCTGGGGCCAACGTCCTGACTTTC.

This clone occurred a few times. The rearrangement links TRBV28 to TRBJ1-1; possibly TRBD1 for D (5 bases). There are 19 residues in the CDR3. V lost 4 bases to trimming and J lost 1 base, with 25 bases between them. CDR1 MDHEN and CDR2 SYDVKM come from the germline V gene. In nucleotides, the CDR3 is TGTGCCAGCAGTTCGCTTGAATCTACAGTACGGGGGTGGAACACTGAAGCTTTCTTT. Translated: CASSSLESTVRGWNTEAFF.

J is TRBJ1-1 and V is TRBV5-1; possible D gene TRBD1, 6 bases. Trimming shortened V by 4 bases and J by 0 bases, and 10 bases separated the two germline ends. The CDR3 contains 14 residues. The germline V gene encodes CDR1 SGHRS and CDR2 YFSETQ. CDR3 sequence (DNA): TGCGCCAGCAGCGGTGGACAGTTGAACACTGAAGCTTTCTTT. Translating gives CASSGGQLNTEAFF.

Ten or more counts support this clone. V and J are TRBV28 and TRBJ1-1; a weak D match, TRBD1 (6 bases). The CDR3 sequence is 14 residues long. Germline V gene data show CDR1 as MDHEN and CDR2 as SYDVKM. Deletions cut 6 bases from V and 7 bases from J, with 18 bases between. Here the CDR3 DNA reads TGTGCCAGCAGAATGGGACACGGAGGAGGTGAAGCTTTCTTT. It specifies CASRMGHGGGEAFF.

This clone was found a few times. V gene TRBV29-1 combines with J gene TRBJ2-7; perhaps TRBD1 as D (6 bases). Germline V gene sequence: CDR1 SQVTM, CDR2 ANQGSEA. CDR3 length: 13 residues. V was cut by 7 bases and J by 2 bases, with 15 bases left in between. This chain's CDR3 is CSALGQSAYEQYF. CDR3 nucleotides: TGCAGCGCCCTTGGACAGTCAGCCTACGAGCAGTACTTC.

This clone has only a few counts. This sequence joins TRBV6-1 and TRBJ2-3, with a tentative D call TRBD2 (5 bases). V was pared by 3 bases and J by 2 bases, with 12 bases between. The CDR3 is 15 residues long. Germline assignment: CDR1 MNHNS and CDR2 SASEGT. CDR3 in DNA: TGTGCCAGCAGTGATTCTCGGGGAATCACAGATACGCAGTATTTT. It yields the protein CASSDSRGITDTQYF.

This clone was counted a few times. CDR3 sequence: CAWTKGSGGGQPQHF. The CDR3 DNA sequence: TGTGCCTGGACCAAGGGCTCAGGGGGTGGCCAGCCCCAGCATTTT. The chain is built from TRBV30 and TRBJ1-5; the match to TRBD1 covers 7 bases. Germline CDR1 is GTSNPN and CDR2 is SVGIG (reference sequence). The CDR3 is made up of 15 amino acids. V shed 4 bases, J shed 7 bases, and the junction held 13 bases outside the gene matches.

DNA of the CDR3: TGTGCCTGGAGCGCTGGACTAGGGACCTACAATGAGCAGTTCTTC. It translates to CAWSAGLGTYNEQFF. The chain employs TRBV30 and TRBJ2-1; 7 nucleotides match TRBD2. In germline, CDR1 is GTSNPN, CDR2 SVGIG (reference sequence). This CDR3 comprises 15 residues. V gave up 3 bases and J gave up 2 bases; unmatched junction bases: 7.

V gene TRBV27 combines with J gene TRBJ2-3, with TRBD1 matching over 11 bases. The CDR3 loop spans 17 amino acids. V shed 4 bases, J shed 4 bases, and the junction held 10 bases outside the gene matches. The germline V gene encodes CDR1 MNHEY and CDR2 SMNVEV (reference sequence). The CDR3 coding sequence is TGTGCCAGCAGTTCTACCCGGGACAGGGGGTCCCCAGATACGCAGTATTTT. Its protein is CASSSTRDRGSPDTQYF.

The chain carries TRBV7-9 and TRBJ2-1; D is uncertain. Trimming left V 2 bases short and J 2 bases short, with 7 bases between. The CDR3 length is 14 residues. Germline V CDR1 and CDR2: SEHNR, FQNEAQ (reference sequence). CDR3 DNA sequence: TGTGCCAGCAGCTTACAGGCCGCCTACAATGAGCAGTTCTTC. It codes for CASSLQAAYNEQFF.

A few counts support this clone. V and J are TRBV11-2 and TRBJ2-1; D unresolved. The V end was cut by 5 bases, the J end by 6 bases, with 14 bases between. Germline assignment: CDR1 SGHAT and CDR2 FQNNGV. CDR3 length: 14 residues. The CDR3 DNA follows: TGTGCCAGCAGCCCTCGGCAGGCCTCCAATGAGCAGTTCTTC. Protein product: CASSPRQASNEQFF.

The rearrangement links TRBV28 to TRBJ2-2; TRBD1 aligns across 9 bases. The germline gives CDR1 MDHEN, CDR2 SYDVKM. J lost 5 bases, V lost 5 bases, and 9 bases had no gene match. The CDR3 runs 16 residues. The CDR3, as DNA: TGTGCCAGCAGTCCCGGTGGGACAGGGATAACCGGGGAGCTGTTTTTT. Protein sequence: CASSPGGTGITGELFF.

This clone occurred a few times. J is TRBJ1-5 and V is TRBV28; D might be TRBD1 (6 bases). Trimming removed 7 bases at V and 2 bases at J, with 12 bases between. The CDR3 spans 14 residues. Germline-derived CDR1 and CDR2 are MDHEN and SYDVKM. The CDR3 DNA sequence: TGTGCCAGCACCCTCAGGGGTCGCAATCAGCCCCAGCATTTT. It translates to CASTLRGRNQPQHF.

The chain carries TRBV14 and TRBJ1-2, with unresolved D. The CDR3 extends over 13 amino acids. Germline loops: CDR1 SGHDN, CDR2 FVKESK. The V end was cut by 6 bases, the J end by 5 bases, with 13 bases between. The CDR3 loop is CASSPNGGYGYTF. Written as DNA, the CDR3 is TGTGCCAGCAGTCCGAATGGAGGGTATGGCTACACCTTC. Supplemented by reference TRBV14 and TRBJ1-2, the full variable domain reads EAGVTQFPSHSVIEKGQTVTLRCDPISGHDNLYWYRRVMGKEIKFLLHFVKESKQDESGMPNNRFLAERTGGTYSTLKVQPAELEDSGVYFCASSPNGGYGYTFGSGTRLTVV.

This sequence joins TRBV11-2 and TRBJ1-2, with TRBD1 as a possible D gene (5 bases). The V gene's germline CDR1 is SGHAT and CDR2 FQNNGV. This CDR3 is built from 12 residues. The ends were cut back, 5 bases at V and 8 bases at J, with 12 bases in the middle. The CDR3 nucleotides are TGTGCCAGCAGCGCCAACGGGGGGGGCTACACCTTC. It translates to CASSANGGGYTF. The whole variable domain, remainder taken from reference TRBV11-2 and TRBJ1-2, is EAGVAQSPRYKIIEKRQSVAFWCNPISGHATLYWYQQILGQGPKLLIQFQNNGVVDDSQLPKDRFSAERLKGVDSTLKIQPAKLEDSAVYLCASSANGGGYTFGSGTRLTVV.

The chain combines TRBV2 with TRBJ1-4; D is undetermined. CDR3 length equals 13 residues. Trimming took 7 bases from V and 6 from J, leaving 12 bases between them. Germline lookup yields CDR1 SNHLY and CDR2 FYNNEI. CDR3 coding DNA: TGTGCCAGCACCATAGGACTGGATGAAAAACTGTTTTTT. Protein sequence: CASTIGLDEKLFF.

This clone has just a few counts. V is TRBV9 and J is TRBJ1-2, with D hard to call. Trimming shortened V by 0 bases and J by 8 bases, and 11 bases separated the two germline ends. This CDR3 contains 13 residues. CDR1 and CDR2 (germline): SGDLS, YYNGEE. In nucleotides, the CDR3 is TGTGCCAGCAGCGTAGCGGAAAGGAGCGGCTACACCTTC. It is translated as CASSVAERSGYTF.